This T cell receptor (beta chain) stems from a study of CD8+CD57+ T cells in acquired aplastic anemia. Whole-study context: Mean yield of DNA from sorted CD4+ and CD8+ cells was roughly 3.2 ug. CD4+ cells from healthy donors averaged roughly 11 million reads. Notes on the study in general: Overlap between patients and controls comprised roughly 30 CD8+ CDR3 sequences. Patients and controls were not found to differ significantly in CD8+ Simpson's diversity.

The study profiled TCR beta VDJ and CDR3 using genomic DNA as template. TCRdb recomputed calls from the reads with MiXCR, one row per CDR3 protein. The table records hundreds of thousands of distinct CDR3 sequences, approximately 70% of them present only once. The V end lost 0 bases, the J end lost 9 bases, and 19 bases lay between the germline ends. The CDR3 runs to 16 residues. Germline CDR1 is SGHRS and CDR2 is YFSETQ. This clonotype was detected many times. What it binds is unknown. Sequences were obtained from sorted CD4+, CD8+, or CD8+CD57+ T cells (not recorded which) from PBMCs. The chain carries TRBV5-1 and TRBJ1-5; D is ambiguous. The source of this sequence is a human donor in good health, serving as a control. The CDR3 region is CASSLGPGDSGGPQHF. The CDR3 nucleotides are TGCGCCAGCAGCTTGGGGCCAGGCGACTCTGGTGGGCCCCAGCATTTT.